Described below is a single T cell receptor beta chain sequence and its context. Its antigen is currently not known. Base qualities are missing; no much larger clone stands one base away. These data come from a study of T cell changes during pregnancy in multiple sclerosis (dated 2019 in TCRdb). Background on the whole study: The study looked at changes in the T cell repertoire across pregnancy in women with multiple sclerosis.

From cysteine to phenylalanine, the CDR3 is 15 amino acids long. Only CDR3 DNA is held: 45 bases, read in frame from base 1. The germline V gene (reference sequence) sets CDR1 to MNHEY and CDR2 to SMNVEV. Germline trimming: 3 bases from V, 6 bases from J; junction bases outside gene matches: 8. Libraries were built with the immunoSEQ multiplex PCR assay. As stored in TCRdb, this immuneACCESS dataset retains in-frame rearrangements with V and J assigned. A fraction of the clones does not appear; measured against another copy, unresolved V genes explain less than half of the discrepancy, and the remainder lacks a known reason. Within this sample are some 71,000 clones, with just over 90% of them counted one time only. Around 1.6% of the sample comes from the top ten.

The source material was peripheral blood, sampled after pregnancy. The clonotype was recovered from a female donor with multiple sclerosis, enrolled in a pregnancy study. Recombination joined TRBV27 with TRBJ2-1; 7 central nucleotides agree with TRBD2. The CDR3 is CASSFLAGDGNEQFF. The sequenced DNA: TGTGCCAGCAGTTTTCTGGCGGGAGATGGCAATGAGCAGTTCTTC.